The 24 T cell receptor beta chains below come from one sample, sequenced in a study of T cell repertoires in cytomegalovirus infection. TCRdb redid the calling of the reads with MiXCR, one entry per CDR3 protein. The sample lists 750,000 to 950,000 distinct CDR3 sequences, approximately 32% occurring once. Their antigens are not known. The sample consisted of cultured CD8+ T cells from PBMCs, taken from culture after CMV antigen stimulation. These receptors came from a human donor in good health (CMV status not recorded). Some clones in this sample may be carry-over from other donors' samples.

There are a few counts of this clonotype. This rearrangement joins TRBV13 to TRBJ2-1, with D possibly being TRBD2 (6 bases). This CDR3 is built from 15 residues. Germline V gene lookup returns CDR1 PRHDT and CDR2 FYEKMQ (reference sequence). The germline V and J ends were trimmed by 4 bases and 6 bases, with 16 bases remaining between them. CDR3 sequence reads: CASSSLVAAFNEQFF. The DNA of the CDR3 is TGTGCCAGCAGCTCGTTGGTAGCGGCGTTCAATGAGCAGTTCTTC. Supplemented by reference TRBV13 and TRBJ2-1, the full variable domain reads AAGVIQSPRHLIKEKRETATLKCYPIPRHDTVYWYQQGPGQDPQFLISFYEKMQSDKGSIPDRFSAQQFSDYHSELNMSSLELGDSALYFCASSSLVAAFNEQFFGPGTRLTVL.

The chain uses TRBV7-8 and TRBJ1-1; D gene unclear. The CDR3 is 15 residues long. From germline, CDR1 is SGHVS and CDR2 FQNEAQ. With 3 bases removed from V and 2 bases from J, the gap between germline ends came to 13 bases. Here the CDR3 DNA reads TGTGCCAGCAGCTTGGGGTTAAAAGTAAACACTGAAGCTTTCTTT. This codes for CASSLGLKVNTEAFF.

There are a few counts of this clonotype. J is TRBJ1-3 and V is TRBV7-3, with unresolved D. The V gene lost 5 bases and the J gene lost 0 bases, with 8 bases spanning the gap. The CDR3 has 14 amino acids. Germline values: CDR1 SGHTA, CDR2 FQGTGA. The CDR3 DNA is TGTGCCAGCAGCCAAGGCAGCTCTGGAAACACCATATATTTT. This sequence encodes CASSQGSSGNTIYF.

This clonotype was recorded a few times. CDR3 sequence reads: CASGTGEQPQHF. Written as DNA, the CDR3 is TGTGCCAGCGGGACTGGGGAGCAGCCCCAGCATTTT. The chain recombines TRBV12-3 or TRBV12-4 with TRBJ1-5; the D gene is possibly TRBD1 (5 bases). V was trimmed by 8 bases and J by 7 bases, leaving 12 bases between them. The CDR3 length is 12 residues.

Only a few counts were recorded for this clonotype. The chain uses TRBV7-9 and TRBJ1-2; no reliable D call. V was cut by 5 bases and J by 8 bases, with 9 bases left in between. This CDR3 comprises 11 residues. Germline assignment: CDR1 SEHNR and CDR2 FQNEAQ (reference sequence). Here the CDR3 DNA reads TGTGCCAGCAGCGGACCCCAAGGCTACACCTTC. Amino acid sequence: CASSGPQGYTF.

The chain recombines TRBV19 with TRBJ1-1; D perhaps matches TRBD1 (5 bases). There are 16 residues in the CDR3. Germline V gives CDR1 LNHDA, CDR2 SQIVND (reference sequence). The V end was cut by 1 base, the J end by 1 base, with 13 bases between. The CDR3 region has the DNA TGTGCCAGTAGTATAGCCCCCCGGGGCCGGAACACTGAAGCTTTCTTT. Protein sequence: CASSIAPRGRNTEAFF.

As concerns this clonotype: One end of the junction fails to match germline, which may point to a read error. V gene TRBV11-2 combines with J gene TRBJ1-2, with D unresolved. CDR1 is SGHAT, CDR2 FQNNGV, per germline. There are 11 residues in the CDR3. For the CDR3, the DNA is TGTGCCAGCAGCGTAAGGACTCAAAGGAGTTTC. As protein: CASSVRTQRSF.

This rearrangement joins TRBV4-3 to TRBJ1-5; 7 bases are a match to TRBD1. The junction had 7 bases not matched to a gene; V was cut back by 1 base and J by 1 base. CDR3 length: 17 residues. CDR1 is LGHNA and CDR2 is YSLEER in the germline V gene. The CDR3 DNA sequence: TGCGCCAGCAGCCAAGCCTGGACAGGCTTGAGCAATCAGCCCCAGCATTTT. Protein: CASSQAWTGLSNQPQHF.

In its sample, this clonotype was seen many times. The gene calls are TRBV7-8 and TRBJ2-7; 11 bases line up with TRBD1. Germline loops: CDR1 SGHVS, CDR2 FQNEAQ. The V and J ends lost 0 bases and 1 base, in that order; junction bases with no gene match: 2. The CDR3 runs 16 residues. Here the CDR3 DNA reads TGTGCCAGCAGCTTAGCCGGGACAGGGGGTTCCTACGAGCAGTACGTC. Translating it yields CASSLAGTGGSYEQYV.

This clonotype was counted a few times. CDR3 DNA sequence: TGTGCCAGCAGCCTGGACAGGGGGAAAGGCTACACCTTC. Amino acids: CASSLDRGKGYTF. This chain links TRBV7-9 with TRBJ1-2; 10 nucleotides agree with TRBD1. The CDR3 totals 13 residues. J lost 8 bases, V lost 5 bases, and 5 bases had no gene match. Germline values: CDR1 SEHNR, CDR2 FQNEAQ (reference sequence). Looking up the rest from reference TRBV7-9 and TRBJ1-2 gives the full variable domain: DTGVSQNPRHKITKRGQNVTFRCDPISEHNRLYWYRQTLGQGPEFLTYFQNEAQLEKSRLLSDRFSAERPKGSFSTLEIQRTEQGDSAMYLCASSLDRGKGYTFGSGTRLTVV.

The chain's CDR3 is CSASITGLLNTEAFF. The DNA of the CDR3 is TGCAGTGCTAGTATAACGGGACTTTTGAACACTGAAGCTTTCTTT. The chain carries TRBV20-1 and TRBJ1-1; TRBD1 might be the D (5 bases). The CDR3 extends over 15 amino acids. Trimming took off 3 bases at V and 0 bases at J, with 14 bases between the two ends. Germline V gene sequence: CDR1 DFQATT, CDR2 SNEGSKA (reference sequence).

This clonotype showed up just a few times. The V gene is TRBV24-1, the J gene TRBJ2-4; 9 bases fit TRBD1. The germline V gene has CDR1 KGHDR and CDR2 SFDVKD. This CDR3 contains 14 residues. The trim removed 6 bases at V and 6 bases at J, leaving 5 bases unmatched. The CDR3 is CATSPTGGRNIQYF. CDR3 in DNA: TGTGCCACCAGTCCGACAGGGGGTCGAAACATTCAGTACTTC.

This clonotype was recorded many times. The V gene is TRBV7-2, the J gene TRBJ2-5; 10 positions agree with TRBD2. The J segment lost 7 bases and the V segment lost 5 bases, leaving 7 bases of the junction unmatched. Germline assignment: CDR1 SGHTA and CDR2 FQGNSA. The CDR3 runs to 14 residues. This CDR3 is CASSDSGGPGTQYF. CDR3 in DNA: TGTGCCAGCAGCGATAGCGGGGGGCCAGGGACCCAGTACTTC.

Regarding this clonotype: Just one base apart from a much larger clone, this may be a read error. For the CDR3, the DNA is TGTGCCAGCAGCTTTAATACGGGCTGGAACACTGAAGCTTTCTTT. It specifies CASSFNTGWNTEAFF. The chain has TRBV7-6 and TRBJ1-1; no firm D call. The CDR3 sequence is 15 residues long. Looked up from germline, CDR1 is SGHVS and CDR2 is FNYEAQ. Trimming shortened V by 3 bases and J by 1 base, and 12 bases separated the two germline ends.

The chain employs TRBV18 and TRBJ1-5, with a weak D call TRBD1 (6 bases). This CDR3 is built from 18 residues. V was pared by 5 bases and J by 0 bases, with 20 bases between. Germline V gene sequence: CDR1 KGHSH, CDR2 LQKENI. DNA for the CDR3: TGTGCCAGCTCATCAGACGTCGGGGGCGACTATAGCAATCAGCCCCAGCATTTT. The encoded protein is CASSSDVGGDYSNQPQHF. The full variable domain, rest sourced from reference TRBV18 and TRBJ1-5, is NAGVMQNPRHLVRRRGQEARLRCSPMKGHSHVYWYRQLPEEGLKFMVYLQKENIIDESGMPKERFSAEFPKEGPSILRIQQVVRGDSAAYFCASSSDVGGDYSNQPQHFGDGTRLSIL.

This clonotype was observed a few times. The chain is built from TRBV7-9 and TRBJ2-5; 9 positions match TRBD1. Germline V CDR1 and CDR2: SEHNR, FQNEAQ (reference sequence). CDR3 length: 15 residues. J gave up 5 bases and V 5 bases, and 9 bases lay outside the gene matches. CDR3 coding DNA: TGTGCCAGCAGCCCAGGGGGACAGGGCCGGGAGACCCAGTACTTC. Protein product: CASSPGGQGRETQYF.

This clonotype was counted only a few times. The CDR3 here is CASSYGRGRVTEAFF. The CDR3 bases are TGTGCCAGCAGTTACGGCAGGGGGCGGGTCACTGAAGCTTTCTTT. This chain links TRBV6-5 with TRBJ1-1; 8 nucleotides agree with TRBD1. Trimming at V came to 2 bases and at J to 4 bases, leaving 6 bases not matched to a gene. Germline CDR1 is MNHEY and CDR2 is SVGAGI. The CDR3 sequence is 15 residues long.

This clonotype was recorded at least ten times. The gene calls are TRBV20-1 and TRBJ1-1; possible D gene TRBD1, 5 bases. Between the trimmed V and J ends, which lost 6 bases and 4 bases, there was a span of 15 bases. Germline V CDR1 and CDR2: DFQATT, SNEGSKA (reference sequence). This CDR3 is built from 13 residues. This CDR3 reads CSASRGAVTEAFF. CDR3 DNA sequence: TGCAGTGCCAGCCGAGGGGCGGTCACTGAAGCTTTCTTT.

The chain employs TRBV7-9 and TRBJ1-2; D is uncertain. V dropped 6 bases and J dropped 3 bases, with 11 bases sitting between them. The CDR3 is 13 amino acids. Looked up from germline, CDR1 is SEHNR and CDR2 is FQNEAQ (reference sequence). The CDR3 DNA follows: TGTGCCAGCAGGGGCAGCCTCCACTATGGCTACACCTTC. The encoded protein is CASRGSLHYGYTF.

This clonotype was observed a handful of times. The J gene is TRBJ2-3, the V gene TRBV7-2; D assignment may be TRBD1 or TRBD2 (5 bases each). CDR1 is SGHTA, CDR2 FQGNSA, per germline. The CDR3 runs 15 residues. V was trimmed by 2 bases and J by 4 bases, leaving 13 bases between them. Written as DNA, the CDR3 is TGTGCCAGCAGCTTATCGGGGCGGACCCCAGATACGCAGTATTTT. Its translation is CASSLSGRTPDTQYF.

This rearrangement joins TRBV10-3 to TRBJ1-5, with D maybe TRBD1 (6 bases). The V end was cut by 9 bases, the J end by 2 bases, with 17 bases between. The CDR3 length is 15 residues. Germline CDR1 ENHRY, CDR2 SYGVKD. CDR3: CAISPGEGGNQPQHF. In nucleotides, the CDR3 is TGTGCCATTTCCCCAGGGGAGGGTGGCAATCAGCCCCAGCATTTT.

This clonotype was observed a handful of times. The chain carries TRBV4-3 and TRBJ1-2; D is possibly TRBD1 (5 bases). Per the germline V gene, CDR1 is LGHNA and CDR2 is YSLEER. V gave up 0 bases and J gave up 7 bases, with 12 bases separating them. This CDR3 is built from 14 residues. DNA of the CDR3: TGCGCCAGCAGCCAAGATAGAGGGGCGGCTGGCTACACCTTC. This gives the protein CASSQDRGAAGYTF.

This clonotype was seen only a few times. The chain has TRBV28 and TRBJ2-1, with TRBD1 identical over 9 bases. The junction had 12 bases not matched to a gene; V was cut back by 6 bases and J by 6 bases. Per the germline V gene, CDR1 is MDHEN and CDR2 is SYDVKM. The CDR3 runs to 16 residues. The CDR3 sequence is CASSSLRTGVVNEQFF. The CDR3 region has the DNA TGTGCCAGCAGCTCTTTAAGGACAGGGGTAGTCAATGAGCAGTTCTTC.

This clonotype was seen only a few times. The chain uses TRBV11-2 and TRBJ2-7, with a tentative D call TRBD1 (6 bases). This CDR3 region has 13 residues. Deletions cut 5 bases from V and 7 bases from J, with 15 bases between. CDR1 and CDR2 (germline): SGHAT, FQNNGV. The CDR3 DNA reads TGTGCCAGCAGCAACACAGGGACGGGGGAGCAGTACGTC. It is translated as CASSNTGTGEQYV.